The 16 T cell receptor beta chains below all came from one sample that was sequenced in a study of cytomegalovirus exposure and HLA in healthy donors. In the PCR, 60 Vbeta and 13 Jbeta primers were used. Method: immunoSEQ multiplex PCR; TCRdb's copy keeps in-frame clones and lacks some. The sample yields around 180,000 clones, 87% seen once. Sequenced: PBMCs. Receptors originate from a girl less than two years old in good health and CMV-seronegative.

The chain combines TRBV7-9 with TRBJ1-1, with D possibly being TRBD1 (5 bases). Germline CDR1 is SEHNR and CDR2 is FQNEAQ (reference sequence). This CDR3 has 13 residues. Deletions cut 2 bases from V and 6 bases from J, with 10 bases between. The CDR3 sequence is CASSLKGLAEAFF. The CDR3 bases are TGTGCCAGCAGCTTAAAGGGGTTGGCTGAAGCTTTCTTT. The full variable domain, completed using reference TRBV7-9 and TRBJ1-1, is DTGVSQNPRHKITKRGQNVTFRCDPISEHNRLYWYRQTLGQGPEFLTYFQNEAQLEKSRLLSDRFSAERPKGSFSTLEIQRTEQGDSAMYLCASSLKGLAEAFFGQGTRLTVV.

V usage is TRBV11-2 and J usage is TRBJ2-7; D is ambiguous. CDR3 size: 12 residues. From germline, CDR1 is SGHAT and CDR2 FQNNGV. With 1 base removed from V and 5 bases from J, the gap between germline ends came to 6 bases. CDR3 in DNA: TGTGCCAGCAGCTTAGGGCCCAACGAGCAGTACTTC. This sequence encodes CASSLGPNEQYF.

V and J are TRBV2 and TRBJ2-1; D is undetermined. Per the germline V gene, CDR1 is SNHLY and CDR2 is FYNNEI. The CDR3 is 12 amino acids. V was trimmed by 7 bases and J by 4 bases, leaving 8 bases between them. In DNA form, the CDR3 reads TGTGCCAGCAATCGACTTTACAATGAGCAGTTCTTC. Translated, it gives CASNRLYNEQFF.

The chain combines TRBV7-6 with TRBJ2-1; maybe TRBD2 (7 bases). Trimming cost V 2 bases and J 5 bases, with 16 bases left between them. The CDR3 runs 16 residues. Germline CDR1 reads SGHVS; CDR2 reads FNYEAQ. The CDR3 spells CASSLSGEGDNNEQFF. The DNA for the CDR3 is TGTGCCAGCAGCTTAAGTGGGGAGGGGGACAACAATGAGCAGTTCTTC.

The chain has TRBV6-1 and TRBJ2-7, with TRBD2 matching over 9 bases. The CDR3 loop spans 16 amino acids. Germline CDR1 reads MNHNS; CDR2 reads SASEGT. Trimming removed 0 bases from V and 3 bases from J; junction bases left unmatched: 6. CDR3 region: CASSEAVAGVFYEQYF. In DNA, the CDR3 is TGTGCCAGCAGTGAAGCGGTAGCGGGAGTTTTCTACGAGCAGTACTTC.

Concerning this clone itself: At the DNA level, this CDR3 is encoded by other sequences in the same sample as well. In nucleotides, the CDR3 is TGTGCCAGCTCACCACTACCAGGGGACACTGAAGCTTTCTTT. Translating it yields CASSPLPGDTEAFF. The chain carries TRBV18 and TRBJ1-1, with TRBD1 as a possible D gene (6 bases). CDR3 length: 14 amino acids. Trimming stripped 1 base from V and 3 bases from J, with 9 bases between. Per germline, CDR1 KGHSH and CDR2 LQKENI.

The V gene is TRBV29-1, the J gene TRBJ1-2; 7 nucleotides line up with TRBD1. CDR1 is SQVTM, CDR2 ANQGSEA, per germline. This CDR3 contains 13 residues. V shed 0 bases, J shed 8 bases, and the junction held 6 bases outside the gene matches. CDR3 in DNA: TGCAGCGTTGAAGATGTACAGGGGAAAGGCTACACCTTC. It translates to CSVEDVQGKGYTF. The variable domain in full, with the rest retrieved from reference TRBV29-1 and TRBJ1-2, is SAVISQKPSRDICQRGTSLTIQCQVDSQVTMMFWYRQQPGQSLTLIATANQGSEATYESGFVIDKFPISRPNLTFSTLTVSNMSPEDSSIYLCSVEDVQGKGYTFGSGTRLTVV.

V is TRBV10-3 and J is TRBJ2-3; weak D call: TRBD2 (6 bases). This CDR3 is built from 14 residues. V was clipped by 6 bases and J by 4 bases, with 14 bases between them. Germline values: CDR1 ENHRY, CDR2 SYGVKD. The CDR3 DNA reads TGTGCCATCAGGATGACTAGTCCGGCAGATACGCAGTATTTT. Amino acids: CAIRMTSPADTQYF.

This chain joins TRBV7-2 and TRBJ1-2; 8 bases fit TRBD1. CDR3 length: 14 residues. With 0 bases clipped from V and 6 bases from J, the junction kept 3 bases outside the gene matches. Germline lookup yields CDR1 SGHTA and CDR2 FQGNSA. CDR3 amino acids: CASSLAGQGNGYTF. The CDR3 coding sequence is TGTGCCAGCAGCTTAGCCGGACAGGGTAATGGCTACACCTTC. Supplemented by reference TRBV7-2 and TRBJ1-2, the full variable domain reads GAGVSQSPSNKVTEKGKDVELRCDPISGHTALYWYRQSLGQGLEFLIYFQGNSAPDKSGLPSDRFSAERTGGSVSTLTIQRTQQEDSAVYLCASSLAGQGNGYTFGSGTRLTVV.

This clone was observed a handful of times. This chain links TRBV5-4 with TRBJ2-3; 11 bases are a match to TRBD1. Looked up from germline, CDR1 is SGHNT and CDR2 is YYREEE (reference sequence). The CDR3 extends over 16 amino acids. The trim removed 5 bases at V and 7 bases at J, leaving 12 bases unmatched. This chain's CDR3 is CASRAGQGASAHTQYF. CDR3 nucleotides: TGTGCCAGCAGGGCCGGACAGGGGGCGTCCGCACATACGCAGTATTTT. The whole variable domain, remainder taken from reference TRBV5-4 and TRBJ2-3, is ETGVTQSPTHLIKTRGQQVTLRCSSQSGHNTVSWYQQALGQGPQFIFQYYREEENGRGNFPPRFSGLQFPNYSSELNVNALELDDSALYLCASRAGQGASAHTQYFGPGTRLTVL.

This rearrangement joins TRBV6-1 to TRBJ1-5; tentative D call: TRBD1 (5 bases). Germline V gene lookup returns CDR1 MNHNS and CDR2 SASEGT. V was cut by 6 bases and J by 6 bases, with 12 bases left in between. The CDR3 consists of 13 residues. This chain's CDR3 is CASRPTGTQPQHF. The CDR3, as DNA: TGTGCCAGCAGACCAACAGGTACTCAGCCCCAGCATTTT.

The chain combines TRBV7-8 with TRBJ2-2; D perhaps matches TRBD1 (6 bases). Germline CDR1 and CDR2: SGHVS and FQNEAQ. The CDR3 runs to 17 residues. The V end lost 4 bases, the J end lost 2 bases, and 17 bases lay between the germline ends. For the CDR3, the DNA is TGTGCCAGCAGCTCTACAGGGCGCGCCAGAAACACCGGGGAGCTGTTTTTT. This sequence encodes CASSSTGRARNTGELFF.

The sample holds one count of this clone. V gene TRBV10-3 combines with J gene TRBJ1-2; 10 nucleotides agree with TRBD1. The V gene's germline CDR1 is ENHRY and CDR2 SYGVKD. The ends lost 4 bases at V and 6 bases at J; junction bases unmatched: 5. The CDR3 is 14 residues long. The CDR3 loop reads CAISGDRGRNGYTF. The CDR3 region has the DNA TGTGCCATCAGTGGAGACAGGGGGCGGAATGGCTACACCTTC.

V gene TRBV2 combines with J gene TRBJ2-3; 9 bases are shared with TRBD2. The CDR3 runs 14 residues. V was clipped by 4 bases and J by 6 bases; unmatched bases: 5. Germline CDR1 is SNHLY and CDR2 is FYNNEI. DNA of the CDR3: TGTGCCAGCAGTGCGCGGGAGGGACGGGATACGCAGTATTTT. It specifies CASSAREGRDTQYF. Looking up the rest from reference TRBV2 and TRBJ2-3 gives the full variable domain: EPEVTQTPSHQVTQMGQEVILRCVPISNHLYFYWYRQILGQKVEFLVSFYNNEISEKSEIFDDQFSVERPDGSNFTLKIRSTKLEDSAMYFCASSAREGRDTQYFGPGTRLTVL.

The rearrangement joins TRBV4-2 to TRBJ1-6; 8 nucleotides match TRBD1. The CDR3 has 16 residues. Germline V gene lookup returns CDR1 LGHNA and CDR2 YNFKEQ. V shed 0 bases, J shed 7 bases, and the junction held 5 bases outside the gene matches. CDR3: CASSQEGQGKNSPLHF. As DNA, the CDR3 is TGTGCCAGCAGCCAAGAAGGACAGGGTAAGAATTCACCCCTCCACTTT.

This clone was recorded only once. The rearrangement links TRBV2 to TRBJ2-3; D call uncertain. Trimming cost V 5 bases and J 4 bases, with 7 bases left between them. CDR1 SNHLY and CDR2 FYNNEI come from the germline V gene. The CDR3 is 12 amino acids. The CDR3 nucleotides read TGTGCCAGCAGTAGCTCCCCAGATACGCAGTATTTT. It codes for CASSSSPDTQYF. Full variable domain (outside the CDR3, taken from reference TRBV2 and TRBJ2-3): EPEVTQTPSHQVTQMGQEVILRCVPISNHLYFYWYRQILGQKVEFLVSFYNNEISEKSEIFDDQFSVERPDGSNFTLKIRSTKLEDSAMYFCASSSSPDTQYFGPGTRLTVL.